The 23 T cell receptor beta chains reported below all come from one sample, sequenced in a study of T cells in Graves' hyperthyroidism and ophthalmopathy. Amplification yielded TCR beta CDR3 regions, with RNA transcripts as the source. Carried out on the TCR CDR3, a first-round RT-PCR used the HTBI primer set. One entry per CDR3 protein results from TCRdb running MiXCR on the multiplex PCR reads. The profile shows about 380,000 distinct CDR3 sequences, less than 15% of them singletons. Sequenced material: blood. Receptors originate from a man aged 25-40 years with Graves' hyperthyroidism that later progressed to Graves' ophthalmopathy.

The CDR3 spells CASSPRGSGANVLTF. The DNA of the CDR3 is TGTGCCAGCAGCCCTCGGGGCTCTGGGGCCAACGTCCTGACTTTC. This chain uses TRBV3-1 with TRBJ2-6; a weak D match, TRBD2 (5 bases). V shed 4 bases and J shed 0 bases, with 7 bases lying between them. The CDR3 is made up of 15 amino acids. Germline V gene data show CDR1 as LGHDT and CDR2 as YNNKEL (reference sequence). The entire variable domain, with the rest obtained from reference TRBV3-1 and TRBJ2-6, is as follows: DTAVSQTPKYLVTQMGNDKSIKCEQNLGHDTMYWYKQDSKKFLKIMFSYNNKELIINETVPNRFSPKSPDKAHLNLHINSLELGDSAVYFCASSPRGSGANVLTFGAGSRLTVL.

V gene TRBV18 combines with J gene TRBJ1-2; D may be TRBD1 (5 bases). The CDR3 spans 16 residues. CDR1 is KGHSH, CDR2 LQKENI, per germline. V was trimmed by 3 bases and J by 7 bases, leaving 21 bases between them. The CDR3 DNA reads as TGTGCCAGCTCACCCCCTTCGGGACGGTTTCTTGGTGGCTACACCTTC. Protein sequence: CASSPPSGRFLGGYTF.

This clonotype was counted ten times or more. The chain couples TRBV27 to TRBJ1-6; the match to TRBD1 covers 8 bases. The CDR3 has 16 residues. V shed 6 bases, J shed 4 bases, and the junction held 8 bases outside the gene matches. The germline gives CDR1 MNHEY, CDR2 SMNVEV (reference sequence). CDR3 coding DNA: TGTGCCAGCAGGACAGGGGTGAAGCCATATAATTCACCCCTCCACTTT. Protein sequence: CASRTGVKPYNSPLHF.

The chain couples TRBV30 to TRBJ2-2; D is unclear. Germline CDR1 GTSNPN, CDR2 SVGIG (reference sequence). The CDR3 covers 13 residues. Trimming removed 0 bases at V and 6 bases at J, with 8 bases between. CDR3 region: CAWSVFRAGELFF. DNA of the CDR3: TGTGCCTGGAGTGTATTCCGGGCCGGGGAGCTGTTTTTT. The variable domain in full, completed from reference TRBV30 and TRBJ2-2, reads SQTIHQWPATLVQPVGSPLSLECTVEGTSNPNLYWYRQAAGRGLQLLFYSVGIGQISSEVPQNLSASRPQDRQFILSSKKLLLSDSGFYLCAWSVFRAGELFFGEGSRLTVL.

The gene calls are TRBV20-1 and TRBJ2-1; D possibly corresponds to TRBD1 (6 bases). The length of the CDR3 is 15 residues. Trimming took 0 bases from V and 5 from J, leaving 14 bases between them. The V gene's germline CDR1 is DFQATT and CDR2 SNEGSKA (reference sequence). The CDR3 protein is CSARDLQGQNNEQFF. In DNA form, the CDR3 reads TGCAGTGCTAGAGATCTACAGGGCCAGAACAATGAGCAGTTCTTC.

This chain joins TRBV20-1 and TRBJ1-2; D gene uncertain. The CDR3 is made up of 14 amino acids. The germline V and J ends were trimmed by 2 bases and 3 bases, with 13 bases remaining between them. In germline, CDR1 is DFQATT, CDR2 SNEGSKA (reference sequence). The CDR3 sequence is CSARPQERDYGYTF. The CDR3 DNA sequence: TGCAGTGCTAGACCCCAGGAGCGGGACTATGGCTACACCTTC.

The chain employs TRBV29-1 and TRBJ1-2; possible D gene TRBD1, 5 bases. This CDR3 has 12 amino acids. Trimming removed 4 bases from V and 2 bases from J, with 8 bases in between. CDR1 is SQVTM, CDR2 ANQGSEA, per germline. The DNA of the CDR3 is TGCAGCGTTGGAGACAGAAACTATGGCTACACCTTC. It specifies CSVGDRNYGYTF.

This clonotype showed up just a few times. The chain has TRBV3-1 and TRBJ2-7; D perhaps matches TRBD2 (5 bases). V dropped 6 bases and J dropped 0 bases, with 18 bases sitting between them. Germline V gives CDR1 LGHDT, CDR2 YNNKEL (reference sequence). This CDR3 is 16 amino acids long. CDR3 sequence reads: CASSLIRGGVSYEQYF. Written as DNA, the CDR3 is TGTGCCAGCAGTTTAATTAGAGGAGGCGTCTCCTACGAGCAGTACTTC.

About this clonotype: A much larger clone differs by one base, so this may be a read error. This rearrangement joins TRBV6-1 to TRBJ1-2; 7 bases match TRBD1. Germline values: CDR1 MNHNS, CDR2 SASEGT. This CDR3 is built from 13 residues. The V gene end was trimmed by 7 bases and the J gene end by 4 bases; junction bases not matched to a gene: 6. CDR3 amino acids: CASTGTEAYGYTF. The CDR3 nucleotides read TGTGCCAGCACCGGGACAGAGGCCTATGGCTACACCTTC.

The chain uses TRBV6-1 and TRBJ2-3; 10 bases are a match to TRBD1. The CDR3 is 14 residues long. Trimming at V came to 7 bases and at J to 4 bases, leaving 5 bases not matched to a gene. Germline lookup yields CDR1 MNHNS and CDR2 SASEGT. The CDR3 region is CASKTGQGSDTQYF. CDR3 nucleotides: TGTGCCAGCAAAACGGGACAGGGGTCAGATACGCAGTATTTT.

This chain uses TRBV5-5 with TRBJ1-5; 7 positions match TRBD1. Trimming removed 3 bases from V and 8 bases from J; junction bases left unmatched: 11. CDR3 length: 15 amino acids. Germline CDR1 reads SGHKS; CDR2 reads YYEKEE (reference sequence). The CDR3 DNA follows: TGTGCCAGCAGCTCACGGGGACAGTTCCTTGAGCCCCAGCATTTT. Translated: CASSSRGQFLEPQHF.

This clonotype was seen many times. V and J are TRBV20-1 and TRBJ2-7; 9 bases align to TRBD1. This CDR3 is built from 14 residues. The junction had 6 bases not matched to a gene; V was cut back by 3 bases and J by 3 bases. CDR1 and CDR2 (germline): DFQATT, SNEGSKA (reference sequence). The CDR3 is CSARGKDRGYEQYF. In nucleotides, the CDR3 is TGCAGTGCTAGGGGAAAGGACAGGGGCTACGAGCAGTACTTC.

This clonotype occurred many times. This rearrangement joins TRBV3-1 to TRBJ2-6; the D gene is possibly TRBD1 (5 bases). V was pared by 3 bases and J by 1 base, with 7 bases between. Germline CDR1 reads LGHDT; CDR2 reads YNNKEL (reference sequence). This CDR3 comprises 15 residues. The CDR3 bases are TGTGCCAGCAGCCAGACAGCTTCTGGGGCCAACGTCCTGACTTTC. It yields the protein CASSQTASGANVLTF.

This clonotype was seen a few times. The rearrangement joins TRBV7-9 to TRBJ2-7; 7 positions agree with TRBD2. Germline V gene lookup returns CDR1 SEHNR and CDR2 FQNEAQ (reference sequence). The junction had 4 bases not matched to a gene; V was cut back by 5 bases and J by 9 bases. CDR3 length equals 11 residues. This CDR3 is CASSRGEGQYF. The CDR3 DNA follows: TGTGCCAGCAGCCGAGGGGAGGGGCAGTACTTC.

In this sample, this clonotype turned up many times. The CDR3 reads CASPSGTEAFF. CDR3 bases: TGTGCCAGCCCTTCCGGGACTGAAGCTTTCTTT. The V gene is TRBV2, the J gene TRBJ1-1; D is undetermined. Germline values: CDR1 SNHLY, CDR2 FYNNEI. V gave up 8 bases and J gave up 5 bases, with 9 bases separating them. The length of the CDR3 is 11 residues.

This clonotype was seen only a few times. V and J are TRBV27 and TRBJ1-6; D is possibly TRBD1 (6 bases). The CDR3 sequence is 13 residues long. Germline V gene data show CDR1 as MNHEY and CDR2 as SMNVEV (reference sequence). The V and J ends lost 7 bases and 7 bases respectively, with 11 bases between them. CDR3 region: CASTWTANSPLHF. For the CDR3, the DNA is TGTGCCAGCACGTGGACAGCGAATTCACCCCTCCACTTT.

In its sample, this clonotype was seen a few times. The chain employs TRBV28 and TRBJ2-7; D perhaps matches TRBD2 (7 bases). This CDR3 spans 14 amino acids. The germline CDR1 and CDR2 sequences are MDHEN and SYDVKM. Trimming took 6 bases from V and 2 from J, leaving 14 bases between them. CDR3 DNA sequence: TGTGCCAGCAGCAAGGGGGGGCTCACCTACGAGCAGTACTTC. Protein sequence: CASSKGGLTYEQYF.

The chain combines TRBV5-5 with TRBJ2-7; TRBD2 is a possible D gene (5 bases). CDR1 and CDR2 from the germline V gene are SGHKS and YYEKEE (reference sequence). Trimming pared 3 bases from V and 2 bases from J, leaving 12 bases between. This CDR3 is built from 14 residues. Here the CDR3 reads CASSSPGETYEQYF. Written as DNA, the CDR3 is TGTGCCAGCAGCTCCCCCGGGGAAACCTACGAGCAGTACTTC.

The chain couples TRBV9 to TRBJ1-2; D not certain. V lost 0 bases and J 8 bases, leaving 14 bases between the germline ends. CDR1 and CDR2 from the germline V gene are SGDLS and YYNGEE. This CDR3 is built from 14 residues. CDR3 loop: CASSVGAGARGYTF. The CDR3 DNA reads as TGTGCCAGCAGCGTAGGGGCAGGAGCACGGGGCTACACCTTC.

This clonotype was picked up many times. V and J are TRBV7-9 and TRBJ2-5; D unclear. Trimming stripped 0 bases from V and 5 bases from J, with 25 bases between. The CDR3 extends over 19 amino acids. Per the germline V gene, CDR1 is SEHNR and CDR2 is FQNEAQ (reference sequence). CDR3 residues: CASSLARYLKSSARETQYF. The DNA of the CDR3 is TGTGCCAGCAGCTTAGCGCGCTATCTGAAAAGTTCCGCACGGGAGACCCAGTACTTC. Full variable domain (outside the CDR3, taken from reference TRBV7-9 and TRBJ2-5): DTGVSQNPRHKITKRGQNVTFRCDPISEHNRLYWYRQTLGQGPEFLTYFQNEAQLEKSRLLSDRFSAERPKGSFSTLEIQRTEQGDSAMYLCASSLARYLKSSARETQYFGPGTRLLVL.

The J gene is TRBJ1-2, the V gene TRBV6-5, with 8 bases that match TRBD1. The V and J ends lost 0 bases and 4 bases, in that order; junction bases with no gene match: 7. CDR3 length: 16 amino acids. Looked up from germline, CDR1 is MNHEY and CDR2 is SVGAGI. The CDR3 bases are TGTGCCAGCAGTTACTCAGCAGGGGGCCTTTTCTATGGCTACACCTTC. It translates to CASSYSAGGLFYGYTF.

This clonotype was detected many times. The chain carries TRBV6-1 and TRBJ1-3; D is unresolved. Germline-derived CDR1 and CDR2 are MNHNS and SASEGT. Trimming cost V 5 bases and J 0 bases, with 14 bases left between them. The CDR3 covers 16 residues. The CDR3 here is CASSPRTEVSGNTIYF. CDR3 coding DNA: TGTGCCAGCAGTCCGAGGACCGAAGTCTCTGGAAACACCATATATTTT.

As for this clonotype: A much bigger clone sits one base away, suggesting this may be a read error. This rearrangement joins TRBV5-1 to TRBJ2-3; 7 bases line up with TRBD2. The CDR3 totals 17 residues. Trimming at V came to 2 bases and at J to 1 base, leaving 10 bases not matched to a gene. Germline values: CDR1 SGHRS, CDR2 YFSETQ. CDR3 DNA sequence: TGCGCCAGCAGCTTCCCGGATGGCGGGGGTGGCACAGATACGCAGTATTTT. Amino acid sequence: CASSFPDGGGGTDTQYF.